These T cell receptor beta chains were read from a single sample in a study of vaccination effects on CD4 cells after COVID-19. Data came from immunoSEQ multiplex PCR; TCRdb stores just in-frame clones and leaves some out. The sample has under 25,000 clones; approximately 74% are singletons. No antigens are known for them. Sequenced here: CD4+ T cells from PBMCs cultured with SARS-CoV-2 spike peptides, sampled before COVID-19 vaccination. These receptors all stem from a human donor who had a prior SARS-CoV-2 infection. Each CDR3 is given with its conserved first and last residue. Fields, in order: D gene, clone size, J gene, V gene, CDR3 protein, CDR3 DNA. A D gene is named only where the DNA matches it firmly. Clone size is not always given. Where it is, it says once, few, many or a class for expanded clones.

d_call: TRBD2; clone_size: medium-sized; j_call: TRBJ2-2; v_call: TRBV27; cdr3_aa: CASSFYGTSGRAVTGELFF; cdr3_nt: TGTGCCAGCAGTTTTTACGGGACTAGCGGGAGGGCCGTCACCGGGGAGCTGTTTTTT
d_call: NA; clone_size: few; j_call: TRBJ1-1; v_call: TRBV10-3; cdr3_aa: CAISESRGGSTEAFF; cdr3_nt: TGTGCCATCAGTGAGTCGCGGGGGGGTAGCACTGAAGCTTTCTTT
d_call: TRBD1; clone_size: NA; j_call: TRBJ2-5; v_call: TRBV29-1; cdr3_aa: CSVVFNRGFKTQYF; cdr3_nt: TGCAGCGTTGTGTTTAACAGGGGATTTAAGACCCAGTACTTC
d_call: NA; clone_size: NA; j_call: TRBJ2-3; v_call: TRBV4-1; cdr3_aa: CASSPLAGTTDTQYF; cdr3_nt: TGCGCCAGCAGCCCCCTTGCGGGGACCACAGATACGCAGTATTTT
d_call: NA; clone_size: few; j_call: TRBJ2-7; v_call: TRBV27; cdr3_aa: CASSAGPRREQYF; cdr3_nt: TGTGCCAGCAGCGCCGGGCCACGCAGGGAGCAGTACTTC
d_call: NA; clone_size: NA; j_call: TRBJ2-1; v_call: TRBV28; cdr3_aa: CASRLRSSYNEQFF; cdr3_nt: TGTGCCAGCAGGTTGCGGAGCTCCTACAATGAGCAGTTCTTC
d_call: NA; clone_size: NA; j_call: TRBJ1-6; v_call: TRBV11-2; cdr3_aa: CASSLDPYSHNSPLHF; cdr3_nt: TGTGCCAGCAGCTTAGATCCGTACAGCCATAATTCACCCCTCCACTTT
d_call: NA; clone_size: NA; j_call: TRBJ2-1; v_call: TRBV11-2; cdr3_aa: CASSLGRVSYNEQFF; cdr3_nt: TGTGCCAGCAGCTTAGGGCGCGTCTCCTACAATGAGCAGTTCTTC
d_call: NA; clone_size: few; j_call: TRBJ1-5; v_call: TRBV18; cdr3_aa: CASSPFEGNQPQHF; cdr3_nt: TGTGCCAGCTCACCATTCGAAGGCAATCAGCCCCAGCATTTT
d_call: NA; clone_size: once; j_call: TRBJ2-1; v_call: TRBV27; cdr3_aa: CASSFNGHGEQFF; cdr3_nt: TGTGCCAGCAGTTTTAATGGACACGGTGAGCAGTTCTTC
d_call: TRBD2; clone_size: few; j_call: TRBJ2-3; v_call: TRBV7-9; cdr3_aa: CASSFSGGAGDTQYF; cdr3_nt: TGTGCCAGCAGCTTTAGCGGGGGGGCAGGGGATACGCAGTATTTT
d_call: NA; clone_size: NA; j_call: TRBJ1-1; v_call: TRBV9; cdr3_aa: CASSVVSANTEAFF; cdr3_nt: TGTGCCAGCAGCGTAGTCTCAGCGAACACTGAAGCTTTCTTT
d_call: NA; clone_size: once; j_call: TRBJ1-1; v_call: TRBV2; cdr3_aa: CASSSDGNTEAFF; cdr3_nt: TGTGCCAGCAGCTCGGACGGGAACACTGAAGCTTTCTTT
d_call: NA; clone_size: NA; j_call: TRBJ2-5; v_call: TRBV2; cdr3_aa: CASQGQFQETQYF; cdr3_nt: TGTGCCAGCCAAGGACAGTTCCAAGAGACCCAGTACTTC
d_call: TRBD2; clone_size: few; j_call: TRBJ2-5; v_call: TRBV5-8; cdr3_aa: CASSLGLAGDETQYF; cdr3_nt: TGTGCCAGCAGCTTGGGACTAGCGGGGGATGAGACCCAGTACTTC
d_call: TRBD2; clone_size: NA; j_call: TRBJ2-3; v_call: TRBV3-1/TRBV3-2; cdr3_aa: CASSQLAGGPDTQYF; cdr3_nt: TGTGCCAGCAGCCAACTAGCGGGGGGGCCGGATACGCAGTATTTT
d_call: NA; clone_size: NA; j_call: TRBJ2-1; v_call: TRBV24-1; cdr3_aa: CATSDLRGDSYNEQFF; cdr3_nt: TGTGCCACCAGTGATTTGAGGGGGGACAGCTACAATGAGCAGTTCTTC
d_call: NA; clone_size: NA; j_call: TRBJ1-5; v_call: TRBV15; cdr3_aa: CATSRQNRYNQPQHF; cdr3_nt: TGTGCCACCAGCAGACAAAACCGATACAATCAGCCCCAGCATTTT
d_call: NA; clone_size: NA; j_call: TRBJ1-6; v_call: TRBV7-9; cdr3_aa: CASSLEQYNSPLHF; cdr3_nt: TGTGCCAGCAGCTTAGAACAGTATAATTCACCCCTCCACTTT
d_call: TRBD1; clone_size: NA; j_call: TRBJ2-7; v_call: TRBV30; cdr3_aa: CAWSGNRGREQYF; cdr3_nt: TGTGCCTGGAGTGGTAACAGGGGGCGCGAGCAGTACTTC
d_call: NA; clone_size: once; j_call: TRBJ1-6; v_call: TRBV7-3; cdr3_aa: CASRRASNSPLHF; cdr3_nt: TGTGCCAGCCGAAGGGCTTCCAATTCACCCCTCCACTTT
d_call: TRBD2; clone_size: NA; j_call: TRBJ2-7; v_call: TRBV5-8; cdr3_aa: CASSLGRRGGLGEQYF; cdr3_nt: TGTGCCAGCAGCTTAGGCCGGAGGGGAGGGCTGGGCGAGCAGTACTTC
d_call: TRBD2; clone_size: NA; j_call: TRBJ2-1; v_call: TRBV19; cdr3_aa: CASSIGTSGSSEQFF; cdr3_nt: TGTGCCAGTAGTATAGGGACTAGCGGGAGTAGTGAGCAGTTCTTC
d_call: NA; clone_size: NA; j_call: TRBJ2-2; v_call: TRBV7-2; cdr3_aa: CASSLSNSYTGELFF; cdr3_nt: TGTGCCAGCAGCTTATCGAACTCCTACACCGGGGAGCTGTTTTTT
d_call: NA; clone_size: NA; j_call: TRBJ1-2; v_call: TRBV3-1/TRBV3-2; cdr3_aa: CASSHQWTVYGYTF; cdr3_nt: TGTGCCAGCAGCCACCAATGGACAGTCTATGGCTACACCTTC
d_call: NA; clone_size: NA; j_call: TRBJ2-3; v_call: TRBV5-1; cdr3_aa: CASSDGTPRSTQYF; cdr3_nt: TGCGCCAGTTCCGATGGGACACCTCGGTCTACGCAGTATTTT
d_call: NA; clone_size: NA; j_call: TRBJ1-1; v_call: TRBV9; cdr3_aa: CASSVVGGPAFF; cdr3_nt: TGTGCCAGCAGCGTAGTTGGGGGGCCGGCTTTCTTT
d_call: NA; clone_size: NA; j_call: TRBJ2-1; v_call: TRBV7-2; cdr3_aa: CASSSIYNEQFF; cdr3_nt: TGTGCCAGCAGCTCCATATACAATGAGCAGTTCTTC
d_call: NA; clone_size: NA; j_call: TRBJ2-1; v_call: TRBV7-9; cdr3_aa: CASSFSSGASSYNEQFF; cdr3_nt: TGTGCCAGCAGCTTCTCCTCGGGGGCTAGCTCCTACAATGAGCAGTTCTTC
d_call: NA; clone_size: NA; j_call: TRBJ1-6; v_call: TRBV7-3; cdr3_aa: CASSLLGGSSPLHF; cdr3_nt: TGTGCCAGCAGCTTACTTGGGGGTTCTTCACCCCTCCACTTT
d_call: TRBD2; clone_size: few; j_call: TRBJ2-7; v_call: TRBV7-2; cdr3_aa: CASSLPRTSGTTLDEQYF; cdr3_nt: TGTGCCAGCAGCTTACCACGGACTAGCGGGACGACGCTCGACGAGCAGTACTTC
d_call: TRBD1; clone_size: NA; j_call: TRBJ2-7; v_call: TRBV7-2; cdr3_aa: CASSLVDRGSYEQYF; cdr3_nt: TGTGCCAGCAGCTTAGTGGACAGGGGCTCCTACGAGCAGTACTTC
d_call: TRBD1; clone_size: NA; j_call: TRBJ1-5; v_call: TRBV29-1; cdr3_aa: CSVETGAPPSNQPQHF; cdr3_nt: TGCAGCGTTGAAACAGGGGCCCCCCCAAGCAATCAGCCCCAGCATTTT
d_call: TRBD2; clone_size: few; j_call: TRBJ2-1; v_call: TRBV27; cdr3_aa: CASRGWASGGAYNEQFF; cdr3_nt: TGTGCCAGCAGAGGGTGGGCTAGCGGGGGGGCGTACAATGAGCAGTTCTTC
d_call: NA; clone_size: NA; j_call: TRBJ1-3; v_call: TRBV15; cdr3_aa: CATSRRVLNSGNTIYF; cdr3_nt: TGTGCCACCAGCAGAAGAGTCCTCAATTCTGGAAACACCATATATTTT
d_call: NA; clone_size: NA; j_call: TRBJ1-1; v_call: TRBV2; cdr3_aa: CATVRAVNTEAFF; cdr3_nt: TGTGCCACCGTCCGAGCCGTGAACACTGAAGCTTTCTTT
d_call: NA; clone_size: NA; j_call: TRBJ2-3; v_call: TRBV5-1; cdr3_aa: CASSLGSGGSDTQYF; cdr3_nt: TGCGCCAGCAGCTTGGGAAGCGGTGGTTCAGATACGCAGTATTTT
d_call: TRBD1; clone_size: NA; j_call: TRBJ1-2; v_call: TRBV6-1; cdr3_aa: CASSDRGQGGGYTF; cdr3_nt: TGTGCCAGCAGTGACAGGGGACAGGGAGGAGGCTACACCTTC
d_call: TRBD1; clone_size: NA; j_call: TRBJ1-1; v_call: TRBV18; cdr3_aa: CASSLGQATNTEAFF; cdr3_nt: TGTGCCAGCTCACTCGGACAGGCGACGAACACTGAAGCTTTCTTT
d_call: TRBD1; clone_size: NA; j_call: TRBJ2-5; v_call: TRBV5-1; cdr3_aa: CASSLGPGGQTRTQYF; cdr3_nt: TGCGCCAGCAGCTTGGGTCCAGGGGGTCAAACCAGGACCCAGTACTTC
d_call: NA; clone_size: NA; j_call: TRBJ2-7; v_call: TRBV19; cdr3_aa: CASSLSSITYSYEQYF; cdr3_nt: TGTGCCAGTAGTCTATCCTCCATAACCTACTCCTACGAGCAGTACTTC
d_call: NA; clone_size: NA; j_call: TRBJ1-3; v_call: TRBV5-1; cdr3_aa: CASSLDNSGNTIYF; cdr3_nt: TGCGCCAGCAGCTTAGACAACTCTGGAAACACCATATATTTT
d_call: TRBD1; clone_size: medium-sized; j_call: TRBJ1-1; v_call: TRBV11-2; cdr3_aa: CASSPMGTGFTEAFF; cdr3_nt: TGTGCCAGCAGCCCAATGGGGACAGGGTTCACTGAAGCTTTCTTT
d_call: NA; clone_size: NA; j_call: TRBJ1-2; v_call: TRBV24-1; cdr3_aa: CATSDSVVGYTF; cdr3_nt: TGTGCCACCAGTGATTCAGTTGTTGGCTACACCTTC
d_call: TRBD1; clone_size: once; j_call: TRBJ1-5; v_call: TRBV19; cdr3_aa: CASKLTFGQGGNQPQHF; cdr3_nt: TGTGCCAGTAAACTAACGTTCGGACAGGGTGGCAATCAGCCCCAGCATTTT
d_call: TRBD1; clone_size: NA; j_call: TRBJ2-7; v_call: TRBV20-1; cdr3_aa: CSASVGTGRHEQYF; cdr3_nt: TGCAGTGCTAGTGTTGGGACAGGGCGACACGAGCAGTACTTC
d_call: TRBD1; clone_size: NA; j_call: TRBJ2-1; v_call: TRBV30; cdr3_aa: CAWAEGQGGGEQFF; cdr3_nt: TGTGCCTGGGCAGAGGGACAGGGTGGAGGTGAGCAGTTCTTC
d_call: NA; clone_size: NA; j_call: TRBJ2-5; v_call: TRBV14; cdr3_aa: CASSQNEQETQYF; cdr3_nt: TGTGCCAGCAGCCAAAATGAACAAGAGACCCAGTACTTC
d_call: NA; clone_size: NA; j_call: TRBJ2-5; v_call: TRBV11-1; cdr3_aa: CASSYTGETQYF; cdr3_nt: TGTGCCAGCAGCTACACAGGGGAGACCCAGTACTTC
d_call: TRBD2; clone_size: NA; j_call: TRBJ2-1; v_call: TRBV12-5; cdr3_aa: CASGAYLAGEVKFKQFF; cdr3_nt: TGTGCTAGTGGCGCCTACTTAGCGGGAGAGGTAAAGTTCAAGCAGTTCTTC
d_call: NA; clone_size: NA; j_call: TRBJ2-3; v_call: TRBV2; cdr3_aa: CASSDRSGTDTQYF; cdr3_nt: TGTGCCAGCAGCGACAGAAGCGGTACAGATACGCAGTATTTT
d_call: NA; clone_size: NA; j_call: TRBJ1-5; v_call: TRBV21-1; cdr3_aa: CASTGGWDRQQPQHF; cdr3_nt: TGTGCCAGCACCGGGGGCTGGGACAGGCAACAGCCCCAGCATTTT
d_call: NA; clone_size: NA; j_call: TRBJ2-1; v_call: TRBV5-1; cdr3_aa: CASSLTGNSYNEQFF; cdr3_nt: TGCGCCAGCAGCTTGACAGGGAATTCCTACAATGAGCAGTTCTTC
d_call: NA; clone_size: NA; j_call: TRBJ1-1; v_call: TRBV29-1; cdr3_aa: CSVMEGWAYTEAFF; cdr3_nt: TGCAGCGTTATGGAGGGCTGGGCGTACACTGAAGCTTTCTTT
d_call: TRBD2; clone_size: NA; j_call: TRBJ2-2; v_call: TRBV27; cdr3_aa: CATRTSRNTGELFF; cdr3_nt: TGTGCCACCAGGACTAGCAGGAACACCGGGGAGCTGTTTTTT
d_call: TRBD1; clone_size: few; j_call: TRBJ1-6; v_call: TRBV2; cdr3_aa: CASSAGTGQSPLHF; cdr3_nt: TGTGCCAGCAGTGCGGGGACAGGGCAATCACCCCTCCACTTT
d_call: NA; clone_size: NA; j_call: TRBJ2-1; v_call: TRBV5-1; cdr3_aa: CASSSFPFRGDNNEQFF; cdr3_nt: TGCGCCAGCAGCTCCTTCCCTTTTCGCGGAGATAACAATGAGCAGTTCTTC
d_call: NA; clone_size: once; j_call: TRBJ2-3; v_call: TRBV30; cdr3_aa: CAWSQKAGRTQYF; cdr3_nt: TGTGCCTGGAGTCAAAAGGCGGGCCGTACGCAGTATTTT
d_call: NA; clone_size: NA; j_call: TRBJ2-7; v_call: TRBV18; cdr3_aa: CASSRDSFREQYF; cdr3_nt: TGTGCCAGCTCAAGGGACTCATTTAGGGAGCAGTACTTC